This T cell receptor (beta chain) was identified in a study of shared clonotypes between healthy human individuals (dated by TCRdb to the early 2020s). About the study as a whole: The cohort comprised two women and a few men aged 18 to 49 years. Per donor, three plates each were used for CD4 naive and CD4 memory, two for CD8 naive, and one for CD8 memory. To estimate repertoire size and how much clonotype sharing occurs between individuals, the study deeply sequenced the blood TCR repertoires of several healthy adults. To increase sequencing depth and limit assay-specific biases, TCR repertoire library preparation and sequencing were carried out by different laboratories using diverse techniques. Between about 0.85 and 8.9 billion PBMCs per donor were obtained by leukapheresis. Broad study findings and their caveats: Sampling was restricted to blood, and TCR repertoires in tissue are likely to differ from TCR repertoires in blood. Naive subsets generally had larger estimated clonotype richness than memory subsets did. The small number of donors limited the genetic and exposure-history diversity represented. Compared with non-shared clonotypes, clonotypes shared by all four sorted-subset donors had higher generation probabilities. Pairwise subsampling led to the expectation that sequencing depth would affect the degree of clonotype sharing among donors. Rarefaction of sorted-subset datasets indicated incomplete sequencing despite the large sequencing depth. Across a handful of donors, about 5% of naive CD4, more than 3% of naive CD8, roughly 2.2% of memory CD4, and approximately 0.42% of memory CD8 clonotypes were shared.

Using the deep immunoSEQ assay, TCR CDR3 regions were amplified from genomic DNA by multiplex PCR. Extracted genomic DNA from each cell subset was distributed evenly across all wells of several immunoSEQ 96-well plates, and each plate was treated as a replicate. For sorted subsets, each replicate PCR was loaded with roughly 190 ng genomic DNA, equivalent to 30,000 or so T cell genomes. The purified libraries were quantified using a Qubit 3.0 fluorometer, sized with a Bioanalyzer 2100, and then quantified again using the KAPA Library Quantification kit. Every immunoSEQ 96-well plate was sequenced on a dedicated single-read 150-cycle Illumina NextSeq 550 flow cell. As for the original processing: Because the immunoSEQ output held only junctional sequences and lacked quality scores, the filtering could not match the filtering applied to full-length reads. Sequences were annotated with PyIR, a Python wrapper for IgBLAST v1.9, and V/J genes and CDR3 were assigned using IMGT germline references. Reads with weak V/J assignments (E-value above 1e-6), missing CDR3, stop codons, out-of-frame junctions, or ambiguous translated residues were removed. V3J clonotypes were defined as sequences sharing an identical inferred V gene, J gene, and CDR3 amino acid sequence. The percentage overlap between two repertoires was calculated by dividing the number of shared unique clonotypes by the size of the smaller repertoire. Richness of each repertoire was evaluated using RTK rarefaction, the Chao1 estimator, and Recon v2.1 estimates of unobserved clonotypes. OLGA was used to compute generation probabilities for all TCRbeta clonotypes that the gDNA method yielded from a few donors. TCRdb took this table from immuneACCESS and kept in-frame rearrangements with V and J called. Such tables lack part of the clones; where checked against another copy, unresolved V genes explain under half of the gap, and the rest is unexplained. V and J calls and clone size come straight from that table; D and trimming were deduced from the DNA. This sample is represented by some 630,000 clones; more than 70% of them were singletons. Roughly 1.8% of the sample is taken by the ten largest.

V is reduced by 3 bases and J by 5 bases, leaving a spacing of 12 bases between them. There are 14 amino acids in the CDR3, from cysteine to phenylalanine inclusive. Only the CDR3 portion is preserved as DNA: 42 bases, with reading frame beginning at the first base. According to the germline V gene, CDR1 reads SGHRS and CDR2 reads YFSETQ. The donors were healthy, HIV-negative adults with no recently reported acute infections or vaccinations. Every donor was a Caucasian adult residing in Nashville, Tennessee, USA. Magnetic negative selection was used to enrich CD4+ T cells, after which naive cells were positively selected on CD45RA and the negative fraction became the memory subset. Blood was collected by leukapheresis, and PBMCs were isolated by Ficoll-Histopaque density gradient centrifugation and then cryopreserved in liquid nitrogen vapor phase. Analytical flow cytometry was used to check the purity and quantity of every magnetically sorted T cell population. From each sorted fraction, genomic DNA was isolated and quantified by UV absorbance on a Nanodrop 2000c.

In the case of this clone: The antigen it binds to is not known. One base away there is no much larger clone; base qualities are not given.

In this chain, TRBV5-1 is recombined with TRBJ2-1; the D match is possibly TRBD1 or TRBD2, with 7 bases aligned in each. This receptor was taken from a woman under 40 in good health. The source material was memory CD4+ T cells sorted from blood. This sample's cell subset or site label indicates: CD45RA-negative fraction. CDR3 reads: CASSWGGQHNEQFF. The bases are TGCGCCAGCAGCTGGGGGGGACAGCACAATGAGCAGTTCTTC.